The clone carrying this T cell receptor (beta chain) was recorded only once. Seattle's enrolled individuals joined amid active infection and were then monitored longitudinally. The record originates from a study of blood T cell repertoires in COVID-19. Study-level background: COVID-19 samples collected from the United States, Italy and Spain covered acute and convalescent phases. In each case, the material was cDNA or gDNA derived from T cells, B-cell-depleted T cells, or PBMCs.

Repertoires were generated with immunoSEQ multiplex PCR, while TCRdb's copy carries only in-frame clones and drops some. Of 140,000 to 150,000 clones in the sample, roughly 90% are singletons; the top ten hold more than 2%. The sequenced sample consisted of peripheral blood. The TCR originated in a human donor with COVID-19, enrolled during active disease. The donor label of this sample is uncertain.

CDR3 loop: CASSQDQGYTYEQYF. DNA for the CDR3: TGTGCCAGCAGCCAAGACCAGGGGTACACCTACGAGCAGTACTTC. The genes are TRBV3-1 (or the pseudogene TRBV3-2) and TRBJ2-7, with a weak D call TRBD1 (6 bases). This CDR3 has 15 residues. V was shortened by 0 bases and J by 2 bases, with 11 bases between the two germline ends. The V gene's germline CDR1 is LGHDT and CDR2 YNNKEL (reference sequence).